A single sample is the source of the 6 T cell receptor beta chains below, sequenced in a study of graft-versus-host responses after intestinal transplantation. Antigen specificity for these receptors is unknown. Assay: immunoSEQ multiplex PCR; the TCRdb copy retains only in-frame clones and omits some. The sample has more than 80,000 clones; approximately 91% are singletons. Sequencing used unstimulated CD4+ T cells sorted from spleen or lymph node cells, obtained before intestinal transplant. Source of these receptors: a human donor who received an intestinal transplant.

The V gene is TRBV18, the J gene TRBJ2-3; D call uncertain. The germline gives CDR1 KGHSH, CDR2 LQKENI. Trimming took off 8 bases at V and 0 bases at J, with 9 bases between the two ends. This CDR3 is 13 amino acids long. In DNA form, the CDR3 reads TGTGCCAGCCATAGAACTAGCACAGATACGCAGTATTTT. This codes for CASHRTSTDTQYF.

The chain recombines TRBV12-5 with TRBJ1-2; 7 bases match TRBD1. The CDR3 extends over 14 amino acids. Germline CDR1 LGHNT, CDR2 FRNRAP. J lost 4 bases, V lost 6 bases, and 8 bases had no gene match. CDR3 in DNA: TGTGCTAGTGGACCCGACAGGGATGGCTATGGCTACACCTTC. Translated, it gives CASGPDRDGYGYTF.

V and J are TRBV6-1 and TRBJ1-6; D is ambiguous. With 6 bases removed from V and 8 bases from J, the gap between germline ends came to 11 bases. The CDR3 runs 13 residues. Germline V gives CDR1 MNHNS, CDR2 SASEGT. CDR3 loop: CASSPTPDSPLHF. DNA of the CDR3: TGTGCCAGCAGCCCCACCCCGGATTCACCCCTCCACTTT.

The chain links TRBV5-8 to TRBJ2-3, with TRBD2 matching 14 bases. V trimming: 4 bases; J trimming: 3 bases; junction bases outside the gene matches: 4. CDR3 size: 16 residues. Germline V gene sequence: CDR1 SGHTS, CDR2 YDEGEE. For the CDR3, the DNA is TGTGCCAGCAGCCGCGGACTAGCGGGGGGTACAGATACGCAGTATTTT. This codes for CASSRGLAGGTDTQYF. The variable domain in full, with the rest retrieved from reference TRBV5-8 and TRBJ2-3, is EAGVTQSPTHLIKTRGQQATLRCSPISGHTSVYWYQQALGLGLQFLLWYDEGEERNRGNFPPRFSGRQFPNYSSELNVNALELEDSALYLCASSRGLAGGTDTQYFGPGTRLTVL.

This clone has only a few counts. V usage is TRBV19 and J usage is TRBJ1-5; TRBD1 matches at 8 bases. The germline CDR1 and CDR2 sequences are LNHDA and SQIVND (reference sequence). This CDR3 has 15 residues. V trimming: 6 bases; J trimming: 7 bases; junction bases outside the gene matches: 11. DNA of the CDR3: TGTGCCAGTAGGCCACCTGGACAGGGTTGGCAGCCCCAGCATTTT. Translating it yields CASRPPGQGWQPQHF.

This chain joins TRBV6-1 and TRBJ2-1; D is undetermined. V dropped 0 bases and J dropped 0 bases, with 9 bases sitting between them. The CDR3 has 16 amino acids. Germline CDR1 is MNHNS and CDR2 is SASEGT. CDR3 region: CASSEAPVSSYNEQFF. Written as DNA, the CDR3 is TGTGCCAGCAGTGAAGCCCCCGTTAGCTCCTACAATGAGCAGTTCTTC.